The clone carrying this T cell receptor beta chain occurred a few times. This record comes from a study of blood T cell repertoires in COVID-19. Per the germline V gene, CDR1 is SGHDN and CDR2 is FVKESK. After removal of 2 bases from V and 4 bases from J, the junction contained 7 bases not matched to a gene. The length of the CDR3 is 15 residues. Original data processing: Amplification of reference gene primers provided the estimated nucleated cell counts. Only in-frame clones appear in the TCRdb table, and some are missing; sequencing was by immunoSEQ multiplex PCR. V, J and clone size were drawn from that table, and D and trimming were deduced from the DNA. The top ten hold 15% to 20% of the sample, which has tens of thousands of clones, 80% seen once.

The rearrangement uses TRBV14 and TRBJ1-2, with 7 positions matching TRBD1. The source of this sequence is a woman of 80 years or more with acute or convalescent COVID-19. The sequenced material came from peripheral blood. The CDR3 DNA reads as TGTGCCAGCAGCCAACTTGACAGGGTCTTCTATGGCTACACCTTC. Protein sequence: CASSQLDRVFYGYTF.